These 29 T cell receptor beta chains originate from one sample sequenced in a study of cytomegalovirus exposure and HLA in healthy donors. The PCR had 60 Vbeta and 13 Jbeta primers. Profiled with immunoSEQ multiplex PCR; TCRdb holds only in-frame clones, not every one. The sample totals approximately 120,000 clones. Sequencing used PBMCs. All receptors derive from a man in his forties in good health and CMV-seronegative.

This sequence joins TRBV6-1 and TRBJ1-1; 7 bases match TRBD1. From germline, CDR1 is MNHNS and CDR2 SASEGT. The CDR3 is 13 amino acids. The V gene end was trimmed by 5 bases and the J gene end by 4 bases; junction bases not matched to a gene: 4. Written as DNA, the CDR3 is TGTGCCAGCAGTACAGGGGTCGGCACTGAAGCTTTCTTT. The encoded protein is CASSTGVGTEAFF.

The J gene is TRBJ2-5, the V gene TRBV5-1; possible D gene TRBD2, 5 bases. The germline V and J ends were trimmed by 0 bases and 5 bases, with 11 bases remaining between them. Germline lookup yields CDR1 SGHRS and CDR2 YFSETQ. The CDR3 has 14 residues. The CDR3 loop is CASSLALASETQYF. CDR3 DNA sequence: TGCGCCAGCAGCTTGGCCCTAGCTAGCGAGACCCAGTACTTC.

The V and J genes are TRBV7-5 and TRBJ2-5; TRBD2 reflects the table's D call only, with no check against the DNA. The end of the DNA fits TRBJ2-7 better, so the J call may be wrong. TRBV7-5 is flagged as a pseudogene. There are 23 residues in the CDR3. In nucleotides, the CDR3 is TGTGCCAGAAGCTTAGTTTCCGGTTGCCCGCTAGCGGGAGCCCGTACTCTTCGTCACGAGCAGTACTTC. Protein product: CARSLVSGCPLAGARTLRHEQYF.

The rearrangement joins TRBV7-9 to TRBJ2-2, with 9 bases that match TRBD2. Germline V CDR1 and CDR2: SEHNR, FQNEAQ (reference sequence). V lost 1 base and J lost 4; bases outside the gene matches: 4. CDR3 length: 16 residues. The CDR3 DNA is TGTGCCAGCAGCTTAGAAGCGGGAGGCCCCACCGGGGAGCTGTTTTTT. Translation: CASSLEAGGPTGELFF.

This chain links TRBV30 with TRBJ2-6, with 10 bases identical to TRBD1. J gave up 0 bases and V 6 bases, and 8 bases lay outside the gene matches. Germline V gene lookup returns CDR1 GTSNPN and CDR2 SVGIG (reference sequence). This CDR3 contains 17 residues. The CDR3 DNA reads as TGTGCCTGTTTCTGGACAGGGGGTTACTCTGGGGCCAACGTCCTGACTTTC. It is translated as CACFWTGGYSGANVLTF.

The rearrangement links TRBV5-4 to TRBJ2-3; 12 bases are shared with TRBD2. V shed 3 bases, J shed 3 bases, and the junction held 5 bases outside the gene matches. Germline-derived CDR1 and CDR2 are SGHNT and YYREEE (reference sequence). The length of the CDR3 is 16 residues. CDR3 sequence (DNA): TGTGCCAGCAGCTATTGGACTAGCGGGACGACAGATACGCAGTATTTT. Its protein is CASSYWTSGTTDTQYF.

CDR3 in amino acids: CASSFGTSGSTDEQFF. The CDR3 nucleotides read TGTGCCAGCAGCTTCGGGACTAGCGGGAGTACAGATGAGCAGTTCTTC. The chain uses TRBV11-2 and TRBJ2-1, with 14 bases lining up with TRBD2. This CDR3 contains 16 residues. J gave up 8 bases and V 3 bases, and 6 bases lay outside the gene matches. CDR1 SGHAT and CDR2 FQNNGV come from the germline V gene.

V and J are TRBV2 and TRBJ1-1; perhaps TRBD1 as D (5 bases). V lost 4 bases and J 5 bases, leaving 14 bases between the germline ends. The CDR3 length is 14 residues. CDR1 and CDR2 from the germline V gene are SNHLY and FYNNEI. CDR3 DNA sequence: TGTGCCAGCAGTGCCCATCAGGGAGGAACTGAAGCTTTCTTT. This encodes CASSAHQGGTEAFF.

The chain links TRBV18 to TRBJ2-7; 7 bases match TRBD1. V shed 0 bases, J shed 3 bases, and the junction held 5 bases outside the gene matches. Per the germline V gene, CDR1 is KGHSH and CDR2 is LQKENI. The CDR3 runs to 15 residues. In DNA, the CDR3 is TGTGCCAGCTCACCACCGGCAGGGGGTAGCTACGAGCAGTACTTC. Residues: CASSPPAGGSYEQYF.

This chain uses TRBV19 with TRBJ1-4; 7 bases align to TRBD1. V gave up 4 bases and J gave up 8 bases; unmatched junction bases: 4. The CDR3 totals 13 residues. Looked up from germline, CDR1 is LNHDA and CDR2 is SQIVND (reference sequence). CDR3 DNA sequence: TGTGCCAGTAGTAACAGGGGCACAGAAAAACTGTTTTTT. Protein product: CASSNRGTEKLFF. The complete variable domain, with remaining parts taken from reference TRBV19 and TRBJ1-4, reads DGGITQSPKYLFRKEGQNVTLSCEQNLNHDAMYWYRQDPGQGLRLIYYSQIVNDFQKGDIAEGYSVSREKKESFPLTVTSAQKNPTAFYLCASSNRGTEKLFFGSGTQLSVL.

The chain combines TRBV7-9 with TRBJ2-7; D is unclear. The germline V gene has CDR1 SEHNR and CDR2 FQNEAQ (reference sequence). Trimming pared 5 bases from V and 2 bases from J, leaving 7 bases between. The CDR3 extends over 12 amino acids. In nucleotides, the CDR3 is TGTGCCAGCAGCAATCAGGCCTACGAGCAGTACTTC. Protein: CASSNQAYEQYF.

V and J are TRBV7-9 and TRBJ2-4; 7 bases map to TRBD1. The CDR3 sequence is 14 residues long. Trimming took 1 base from V and 4 from J; bases not matched to a gene: 1. Germline-derived CDR1 and CDR2 are SEHNR and FQNEAQ (reference sequence). The CDR3 is CASSLEGQKNIQYF. In nucleotides, the CDR3 is TGTGCCAGCAGCTTAGAGGGACAGAAAAACATTCAGTACTTC.

This chain connects TRBV10-1 to TRBJ1-4, with TRBD1 as a possible D gene (5 bases). The CDR3 is made up of 14 amino acids. Germline V gene sequence: CDR1 WNHNN, CDR2 SYGVQD (reference sequence). Deletions cut 2 bases from V and 2 bases from J, with 6 bases between. The CDR3 DNA follows: TGCGCCAGCAGTGAGGGGGGGACTAATGAAAAACTGTTTTTT. Encoded protein: CASSEGGTNEKLFF.

V is TRBV6-6 and J is TRBJ2-7; tentatively, D is TRBD1 (6 bases). CDR1 MNHNY and CDR2 SVGAGI come from the germline V gene (reference sequence). Trimming pared 4 bases from V and 2 bases from J, leaving 12 bases between. The CDR3 consists of 14 residues. Written as DNA, the CDR3 is TGTGCCAGCAGTTCCGCAGGGGCCCCCTACGAGCAGTACTTC. It is translated as CASSSAGAPYEQYF.

V gene TRBV5-1 combines with J gene TRBJ2-3; the D is unclear. CDR1 and CDR2 (germline): SGHRS, YFSETQ. Trimming removed 3 bases from V and 2 bases from J, with 13 bases in between. CDR3 size: 15 residues. Written as DNA, the CDR3 is TGCGCCAGCAGCTCAGACACCTTCTCCACAGATACGCAGTATTTT. Translating gives CASSSDTFSTDTQYF. The entire variable domain, with the rest obtained from reference TRBV5-1 and TRBJ2-3, is as follows: KAGVTQTPRYLIKTRGQQVTLSCSPISGHRSVSWYQQTPGQGLQFLFEYFSETQRNKGNFPGRFSGRQFSNSRSEMNVSTLELGDSALYLCASSSDTFSTDTQYFGPGTRLTVL.

The V call is TRBV28, the J call TRBJ2-1; weak D call: TRBD2 (5 bases). The germline gives CDR1 MDHEN, CDR2 SYDVKM. The germline V and J ends were trimmed by 4 bases and 15 bases, with 16 bases remaining between them. This CDR3 is built from 12 residues. The CDR3 reads CASSSTEGRRFF. As DNA, the CDR3 is TGTGCCAGCAGTTCGACCGAGGGTCGGCGGTTCTTC.

The chain has TRBV6-1 and TRBJ2-5, with D perhaps matching TRBD2 (6 bases). The CDR3 spans 13 residues. Trimming cost V 5 bases and J 2 bases, with 9 bases left between them. Germline V CDR1 and CDR2: MNHNS, SASEGT. CDR3 sequence: CASSWGEQETQYF. In DNA form, the CDR3 reads TGTGCCAGCAGTTGGGGGGAGCAAGAGACCCAGTACTTC.

The genes are TRBV7-8 and TRBJ2-2; D uncertain. The CDR3 spans 14 residues. Trimming removed 4 bases at V and 0 bases at J, with 6 bases between. Germline V gene data show CDR1 as SGHVS and CDR2 as FQNEAQ. CDR3 sequence reads: CASSSPANTGELFF. As DNA, the CDR3 is TGTGCCAGCAGCTCACCAGCGAACACCGGGGAGCTGTTTTTT.

The CDR3 reads CASSPGTGAEGANVLTF. The CDR3 region has the DNA TGCGCCAGCAGCCCCGGGACAGGGGCCGAGGGGGCCAACGTCCTGACTTTC. V is TRBV5-1 and J is TRBJ2-6; 10 bases map to TRBD1. J gave up 4 bases and V 4 bases, and 8 bases lay outside the gene matches. Germline lookup yields CDR1 SGHRS and CDR2 YFSETQ. The CDR3 has 17 amino acids.

The chain combines TRBV5-1 with TRBJ2-5; possible D gene TRBD2, 6 bases. Trimming shortened V by 1 base and J by 6 bases, and 19 bases separated the two germline ends. The CDR3 contains 16 residues. From germline, CDR1 is SGHRS and CDR2 YFSETQ. The CDR3 bases are TGCGCCAGCAGCTTGTCCTTCGGCGGGAAGGCGAAGACCCAGTACTTC. Translated, it gives CASSLSFGGKAKTQYF. Using reference TRBV5-1 and TRBJ2-5 for the parts outside the CDR3, the full variable domain is KAGVTQTPRYLIKTRGQQVTLSCSPISGHRSVSWYQQTPGQGLQFLFEYFSETQRNKGNFPGRFSGRQFSNSRSEMNVSTLELGDSALYLCASSLSFGGKAKTQYFGPGTRLLVL.

This rearrangement joins TRBV7-2 to TRBJ1-1, with D unresolved. The V end was cut by 6 bases, the J end by 4 bases, with 15 bases between. There are 14 residues in the CDR3. In germline, CDR1 is SGHTA, CDR2 FQGNSA. CDR3: CASSLMRASTEAFF. CDR3 nucleotides: TGTGCCAGCAGTCTCATGAGGGCGAGCACTGAAGCTTTCTTT.

This chain joins TRBV30 and TRBJ1-5; perhaps TRBD1 as D (5 bases). Looked up from germline, CDR1 is GTSNPN and CDR2 is SVGIG (reference sequence). Trimming left V 4 bases short and J 0 bases short, with 7 bases between. This CDR3 has 13 residues. This CDR3 is CAWNQGSNQPQHF. The CDR3 nucleotides are TGTGCCTGGAATCAGGGTAGCAATCAGCCCCAGCATTTT.

The gene calls are TRBV7-9 and TRBJ2-5; 7 nucleotides match TRBD1. The CDR3 has 16 residues. CDR1 and CDR2 from the germline V gene are SEHNR and FQNEAQ (reference sequence). The trim removed 5 bases at V and 5 bases at J, leaving 14 bases unmatched. CDR3 bases: TGTGCCAGCAGCCCAAGGAGAGGGGTCAGGGGGGAGACCCAGTACTTC. Its translation is CASSPRRGVRGETQYF.

The chain carries TRBV18 and TRBJ2-3; the match to TRBD2 covers 12 bases. Germline trimming cut 3 bases from V and 5 bases from J; bases unmatched to any gene: 6. CDR1 KGHSH and CDR2 LQKENI come from the germline V gene. This CDR3 has 16 amino acids. This CDR3 is CASSPGLAGSVDTQYF. Here the CDR3 DNA reads TGTGCCAGCTCACCTGGACTAGCGGGAAGTGTAGATACGCAGTATTTT. The full variable domain, rest sourced from reference TRBV18 and TRBJ2-3, is NAGVMQNPRHLVRRRGQEARLRCSPMKGHSHVYWYRQLPEEGLKFMVYLQKENIIDESGMPKERFSAEFPKEGPSILRIQQVVRGDSAAYFCASSPGLAGSVDTQYFGPGTRLTVL.

V usage is TRBV5-1 and J usage is TRBJ1-2; D ambiguous. This CDR3 is built from 15 residues. V lost 0 bases and J lost 4, with 13 bases in between. Per the germline V gene, CDR1 is SGHRS and CDR2 is YFSETQ. CDR3 in amino acids: CASSLGAGEGYGYTF. The CDR3 bases are TGCGCCAGCAGCTTGGGGGCGGGAGAAGGCTATGGCTACACCTTC. The full variable domain, with the rest looked up from reference TRBV5-1 and TRBJ1-2, is KAGVTQTPRYLIKTRGQQVTLSCSPISGHRSVSWYQQTPGQGLQFLFEYFSETQRNKGNFPGRFSGRQFSNSRSEMNVSTLELGDSALYLCASSLGAGEGYGYTFGSGTRLTVV.

The V call is TRBV30, the J call TRBJ2-7, with D perhaps matching TRBD2 (5 bases). Germline V gives CDR1 GTSNPN, CDR2 SVGIG (reference sequence). The CDR3 runs to 13 residues. V was pared by 5 bases and J by 0 bases, with 11 bases between. The CDR3, as DNA: TGTGCCTGGGAGAGGACTGCCTCCTACGAGCAGTACTTC. Translation: CAWERTASYEQYF.

The V gene is TRBV4-2, the J gene TRBJ2-7; the D gene is possibly TRBD1 (6 bases). The CDR3 loop spans 15 amino acids. The germline V and J ends were trimmed by 1 base and 2 bases, with 12 bases remaining between them. Per the germline V gene, CDR1 is LGHNA and CDR2 is YNFKEQ. CDR3 DNA sequence: TGTGCCAGCAGCCAAGGCTCTCGGGACACCTACGAGCAGTACTTC. Translating it yields CASSQGSRDTYEQYF.

The CDR3 protein is CASSQSTSGRGETQYF. The DNA for the CDR3 is TGTGCCAGCAGCCAGTCCACTAGCGGGAGGGGGGAGACCCAGTACTTC. This chain joins TRBV7-2 and TRBJ2-5; 13 bases are a match to TRBD2. V trimming: 5 bases; J trimming: 5 bases; junction bases outside the gene matches: 8. CDR1 and CDR2 from the germline V gene are SGHTA and FQGNSA. This CDR3 has 16 amino acids. Using reference TRBV7-2 and TRBJ2-5 for the parts outside the CDR3, the full variable domain is GAGVSQSPSNKVTEKGKDVELRCDPISGHTALYWYRQSLGQGLEFLIYFQGNSAPDKSGLPSDRFSAERTGGSVSTLTIQRTQQEDSAVYLCASSQSTSGRGETQYFGPGTRLLVL.

The chain carries TRBV25-1 and TRBJ1-4; TRBD1 is a possible D gene (6 bases). CDR1 and CDR2 from the germline V gene are MGHDK and SYGVNS. The V end was cut by 4 bases, the J end by 5 bases, with 20 bases between. This CDR3 spans 17 amino acids. The CDR3 region is CASSVLDSRLWNEKLFF. The CDR3 DNA reads as TGTGCCAGCAGTGTATTGGACAGCCGCTTATGGAATGAAAAACTGTTTTTT.